Each of the 5 T cell receptor beta chains below was sequenced from the same sample in a study of cytomegalovirus exposure and HLA in healthy donors. The PCR was carried out with 60 Vbeta primers and 13 Jbeta primers. The protocol was immunoSEQ multiplex PCR, while the TCRdb copy is restricted to in-frame clones and leaves out a portion. Of roughly 200,000 clones listed, less than 80% were seen once; the top ten hold 0.69%. Sequenced sample: PBMCs. These receptors originate from a woman aged 40 to 55 in good health and CMV-seronegative.

This clone was found a few times. This chain connects TRBV4-3 to TRBJ1-1; no definite D call. Germline V gene data show CDR1 as LGHNA and CDR2 as YSLEER. V was pared by 1 base and J by 1 base, with 10 bases between. This CDR3 region has 15 residues. This CDR3 reads CASSQAAARNTEAFF. DNA of the CDR3: TGCGCCAGCAGCCAAGCAGCAGCTAGGAACACTGAAGCTTTCTTT.

The chain carries TRBV15 and TRBJ2-7; TRBD2 matches 7 bases. The CDR3 covers 15 residues. From germline, CDR1 is LNHNV and CDR2 YYDKDF (reference sequence). Trimming at V came to 0 bases and at J to 4 bases, leaving 6 bases not matched to a gene. DNA of the CDR3: TGTGCCACCAGCAGAGAACGGGGGGACCTTTACGAGCAGTACTTC. Protein: CATSRERGDLYEQYF.

The chain joins TRBV30 to TRBJ2-7, with 12 bases aligning to TRBD2. The CDR3 has 15 amino acids. J gave up 3 bases and V 1 base, and 4 bases lay outside the gene matches. Germline values: CDR1 GTSNPN, CDR2 SVGIG (reference sequence). The CDR3 bases are TGTGCCTGGAGTGCGGGACTAGCGGGCTACTACGAGCAGTACTTC. As protein: CAWSAGLAGYYEQYF.

The rearrangement joins TRBV13 to TRBJ1-1; D perhaps matches TRBD1 (5 bases). Per the germline V gene, CDR1 is PRHDT and CDR2 is FYEKMQ (reference sequence). The CDR3 is 17 amino acids. Trimming removed 1 base from V and 0 bases from J, with 15 bases in between. CDR3 in amino acids: CASSLVGAAIMNTEAFF. The DNA for the CDR3 is TGTGCCAGCAGCTTAGTTGGGGCAGCTATTATGAACACTGAAGCTTTCTTT.

This clone was seen a handful of times. This chain connects TRBV5-1 to TRBJ1-5; D gene uncertain. CDR1 and CDR2 (germline): SGHRS, YFSETQ. Trimming cost V 1 base and J 5 bases, with 7 bases left between them. The CDR3 is 13 residues long. The CDR3 region has the DNA TGCGCCAGCAGCTTGAACCCGGATCAGCCCCAGCATTTT. Encoded protein: CASSLNPDQPQHF.